This entry lists 19 T cell receptor beta chains sequenced from one sample in a study of blood T cell repertoires in COVID-19. Produced via immunoSEQ multiplex PCR; TCRdb's table is partial and in-frame only. Of 100,000 or so clones listed, roughly four fifths were seen once; the top ten hold 15%. The sample comprised peripheral blood. The receptors come from an elderly woman with acute or convalescent COVID-19.

The V call is TRBV12-2, the J call TRBJ2-3; TRBD1 was called by the table and not checked on the DNA. TRBV12-2 is assigned pseudogene status. This CDR3 comprises 20 residues. The CDR3 coding sequence is TGTGCAAGTCGCCCACTCGAGTTTCCTATAGGGCAGGGGATCGCAGATACGCAGTATTTT. This codes for CASRPLEFPIGQGIADTQYF.

J is TRBJ1-2 and V is TRBV24-1, with D possibly TRBD1 on 5 matching bases. V gave up 0 bases and J gave up 4 bases, with 8 bases separating them. The CDR3 loop spans 14 amino acids. CDR1 KGHDR and CDR2 SFDVKD come from the germline V gene. CDR3 residues: CATSDLRQTYGYTF. The DNA for the CDR3 is TGTGCCACCAGTGATTTGAGACAGACCTATGGCTACACCTTC.

The gene calls are TRBV7-9 and TRBJ1-5; D perhaps matches TRBD1 (6 bases). Germline loops: CDR1 SEHNR, CDR2 FQNEAQ (reference sequence). Trimming removed 5 bases from V and 3 bases from J, with 14 bases in between. The CDR3 length is 15 residues. The CDR3 spells CASSERGGINQPQHF. Written as DNA, the CDR3 is TGTGCCAGCAGCGAGAGGGGGGGTATCAATCAGCCCCAGCATTTT.

J is TRBJ2-2 and V is TRBV7-2; TRBD2 aligns across 11 bases. The germline V gene encodes CDR1 SGHTA and CDR2 FQGNSA. After removal of 3 bases from V and 7 bases from J, the junction contained 4 bases not matched to a gene. CDR3 size: 15 residues. CDR3 nucleotide sequence: TGTGCCAGCAGCTTTAGCGGGAGGGCCGGCGGGGAGCTGTTTTTT. Amino acid sequence: CASSFSGRAGGELFF.

The chain has TRBV28 and TRBJ1-6; D is ambiguous. The CDR3 runs 14 residues. CDR1 and CDR2 (germline): MDHEN, SYDVKM. V was shortened by 2 bases and J by 8 bases, with 10 bases between the two germline ends. CDR3 amino acids: CASSLEGLDSPLHF. The DNA of the CDR3 is TGTGCCAGCAGTTTAGAGGGATTGGATTCACCCCTCCACTTT. The variable domain in full, with the rest retrieved from reference TRBV28 and TRBJ1-6, is DVKVTQSSRYLVKRTGEKVFLECVQDMDHENMFWYRQDPGLGLRLIYFSYDVKMKEKGDIPEGYSVSREKKERFSLILESASTNQTSMYLCASSLEGLDSPLHFGNGTRLTVT.

The gene calls are TRBV15 and TRBJ1-2; perhaps TRBD1 as D (6 bases). The germline V gene has CDR1 LNHNV and CDR2 YYDKDF (reference sequence). This CDR3 region has 13 residues. Trimming shortened V by 3 bases and J by 6 bases, and 11 bases separated the two germline ends. DNA for the CDR3: TGTGCCACCAGCAGTGGACAGTGGAATGGCTACACCTTC. Residues: CATSSGQWNGYTF.

V is TRBV5-1 and J is TRBJ2-4; 12 nucleotides match TRBD1. V shed 3 bases and J 0 bases; nucleotides not matched to a gene: 10. The CDR3 spans 19 residues. The V gene's germline CDR1 is SGHRS and CDR2 YFSETQ. In DNA form, the CDR3 reads TGCGCCAGCAGCTCACGGGGACAGGGGGCCGACTTAGCCAAAAACATTCAGTACTTC. Translated, it gives CASSSRGQGADLAKNIQYF.

The chain uses TRBV9 and TRBJ2-3; 9 nucleotides line up with TRBD1. Germline V gives CDR1 SGDLS, CDR2 YYNGEE. The junction had 5 bases not matched to a gene; V was cut back by 2 bases and J by 4 bases. CDR3 size: 15 residues. The CDR3 DNA follows: TGTGCCAGCAGCGTTCGGACAGGGGTACCAGATACGCAGTATTTT. Its protein is CASSVRTGVPDTQYF.

The chain joins TRBV6-1 to TRBJ2-7; 11 bases are a match to TRBD2. CDR1 and CDR2 (germline): MNHNS, SASEGT. The CDR3 is made up of 18 amino acids. The V segment lost 1 base and the J segment 2 bases; nucleotides outside the gene matches: 10. The CDR3 loop is CASSEGLAGKKGAYEQYF. The CDR3 DNA reads as TGTGCCAGCAGTGAAGGACTAGCGGGAAAAAAGGGGGCCTACGAGCAGTACTTC.

The rearrangement links TRBV6-1 to TRBJ1-1, with 8 bases matching TRBD1. The germline CDR1 and CDR2 sequences are MNHNS and SASEGT. The CDR3 spans 16 residues. With V trimmed by 4 bases and J by 1 base, 8 bases remained unmatched. The chain's CDR3 is CASSVRSGTGNTEAFF. For the CDR3, the DNA is TGTGCCAGCAGTGTACGATCCGGGACAGGGAACACTGAAGCTTTCTTT.

This clone was detected only once. V usage is TRBV6-5 and J usage is TRBJ2-2; tentative D call: TRBD2 (5 bases). Germline assignment: CDR1 MNHEY and CDR2 SVGAGI. CDR3 length equals 12 residues. Trimming stripped 4 bases from V and 5 bases from J, with 5 bases between. In nucleotides, the CDR3 is TGTGCCAGCAGTTGGAGGACCGGGGAGCTGTTTTTT. Translating it yields CASSWRTGELFF.

The chain employs TRBV7-9 and TRBJ2-1, with 10 bases lining up with TRBD1. Germline V gives CDR1 SEHNR, CDR2 FQNEAQ (reference sequence). V lost 4 bases and J lost 9; bases outside the gene matches: 9. The CDR3 runs 15 residues. The CDR3 bases are TGTGCCAGCAGCTCCGGACAGGGGGTAGTACCTGAGCAGTTCTTC. Amino acid sequence: CASSSGQGVVPEQFF.

The chain carries TRBV5-1 and TRBJ1-1; tentative D call: TRBD1 (6 bases). The V gene lost 1 base and the J gene lost 0 bases, with 10 bases spanning the gap. This CDR3 spans 15 amino acids. Per the germline V gene, CDR1 is SGHRS and CDR2 is YFSETQ. In nucleotides, the CDR3 is TGCGCCAGCAGCTTGACCGGACAGTTGAACACTGAAGCTTTCTTT. Protein: CASSLTGQLNTEAFF.

This chain links TRBV10-3 with TRBJ1-1; 7 nucleotides agree with TRBD1. With 8 bases clipped from V and 0 bases from J, the junction kept 3 bases outside the gene matches. The CDR3 extends over 13 amino acids. Germline-derived CDR1 and CDR2 are ENHRY and SYGVKD. For the CDR3, the DNA is TGTGCCATCCATGACAGGGTGAACACTGAAGCTTTCTTT. Translating it yields CAIHDRVNTEAFF.

The V call is TRBV3-1 (or the pseudogene TRBV3-2), the J call TRBJ2-5, with 12 nucleotides matching TRBD1. V lost 4 bases to trimming and J lost 0 bases; unmatched junction nucleotides: 3. This CDR3 has 16 amino acids. Germline values: CDR1 LGHDT, CDR2 YNNKEL (reference sequence). The CDR3 nucleotides are TGTGCCAGCAGCCCTCGGGACAGGGGGCACCAAGAGACCCAGTACTTC. Protein product: CASSPRDRGHQETQYF.

The CDR3 nucleotides are TGTGCCAGCAGCGTCTCGGGAGTAAGGTACAATGAGCAGTTCTTC. It encodes CASSVSGVRYNEQFF. The chain combines TRBV9 with TRBJ2-1, with D perhaps matching TRBD2 (6 bases). This CDR3 is 15 amino acids long. The V and J ends lost 2 bases and 4 bases respectively, with 13 bases between them. Germline V lookup: CDR1 SGDLS, CDR2 YYNGEE.

The J gene is TRBJ1-1, the V gene TRBV6-5, with a tentative D call TRBD1 (5 bases). This CDR3 has 15 amino acids. V gave up 5 bases and J gave up 5 bases, with 18 bases separating them. CDR1 and CDR2 from the germline V gene are MNHEY and SVGAGI. CDR3 amino acids: CASSPHQGGKTEAFF. CDR3 nucleotide sequence: TGTGCCAGCAGTCCTCACCAGGGAGGGAAGACTGAAGCTTTCTTT.

The chain carries TRBV11-2 and TRBJ1-1, with D perhaps matching TRBD1 (5 bases). The CDR3 is 11 amino acids. V was trimmed by 4 bases and J by 11 bases, leaving 11 bases between them. The V gene's germline CDR1 is SGHAT and CDR2 FQNNGV. The CDR3: CASSSGGNAFF. CDR3 nucleotide sequence: TGTGCCAGCAGCTCCGGGGGGAACGCTTTCTTT.

The J gene is TRBJ2-5, the V gene TRBV6-1; 9 bases agree with TRBD1. The germline CDR1 and CDR2 sequences are MNHNS and SASEGT. This CDR3 spans 16 amino acids. V was pared by 4 bases and J by 1 base, with 7 bases of the junction left unmatched. The CDR3 DNA sequence: TGTGCCAGCAGTGTTGGGACAGGGTCAAGCCAAGAGACCCAGTACTTC. This gives the protein CASSVGTGSSQETQYF.